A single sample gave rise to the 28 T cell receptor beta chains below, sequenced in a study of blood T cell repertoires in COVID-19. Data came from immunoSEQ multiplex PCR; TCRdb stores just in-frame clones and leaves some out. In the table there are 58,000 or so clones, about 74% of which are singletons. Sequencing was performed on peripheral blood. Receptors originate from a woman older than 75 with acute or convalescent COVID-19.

CDR3 sequence reads: CASSSQAQANFPETQYF. The CDR3 DNA sequence: TGTGCCAGCAGCTCCCAGGCACAGGCTAACTTCCCGGAGACCCAGTACTTC. V and J are TRBV7-2 and TRBJ2-5; weak D call: TRBD1 (5 bases). The length of the CDR3 is 17 residues. CDR1 and CDR2 from the germline V gene are SGHTA and FQGNSA. Trimming removed 4 bases from V and 5 bases from J, with 23 bases in between.

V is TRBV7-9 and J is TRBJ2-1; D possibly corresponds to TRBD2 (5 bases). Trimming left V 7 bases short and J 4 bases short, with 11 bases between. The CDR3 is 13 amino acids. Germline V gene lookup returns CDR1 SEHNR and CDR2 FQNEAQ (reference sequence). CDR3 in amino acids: CASISGSYNEQFF. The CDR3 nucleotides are TGTGCCAGCATCAGCGGATCATACAATGAGCAGTTCTTC.

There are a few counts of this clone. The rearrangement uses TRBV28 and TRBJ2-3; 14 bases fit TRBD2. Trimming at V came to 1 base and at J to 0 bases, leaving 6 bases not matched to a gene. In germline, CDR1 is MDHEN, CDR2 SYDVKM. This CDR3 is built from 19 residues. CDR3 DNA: TGTGCCAGCAGTTTATTCCTCGGACTAGCGGGAGGTAGCACAGATACGCAGTATTTT. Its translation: CASSLFLGLAGGSTDTQYF.

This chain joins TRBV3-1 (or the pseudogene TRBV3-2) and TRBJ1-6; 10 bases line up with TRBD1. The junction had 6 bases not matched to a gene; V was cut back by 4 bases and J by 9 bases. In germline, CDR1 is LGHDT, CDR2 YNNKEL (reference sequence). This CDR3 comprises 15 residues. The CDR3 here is CASSRKTGGGSPLHF. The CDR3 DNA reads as TGTGCCAGCAGCCGAAAGACAGGGGGCGGTTCACCCCTCCACTTT.

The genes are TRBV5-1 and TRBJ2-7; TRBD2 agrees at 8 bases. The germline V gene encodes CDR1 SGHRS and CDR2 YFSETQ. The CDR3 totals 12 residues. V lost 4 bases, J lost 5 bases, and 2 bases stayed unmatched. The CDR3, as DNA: TGCGCCAGCAGCGCGGGACTAGACGAGCAGTACTTC. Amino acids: CASSAGLDEQYF.

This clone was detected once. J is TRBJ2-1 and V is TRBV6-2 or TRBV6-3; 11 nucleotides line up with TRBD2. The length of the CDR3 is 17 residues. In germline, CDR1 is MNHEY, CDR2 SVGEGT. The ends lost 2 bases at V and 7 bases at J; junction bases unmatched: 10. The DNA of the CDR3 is TGTGCCAGCAGTTACCTTCGACTAGCGGGACAGGGTAATGAGCAGTTCTTC. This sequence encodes CASSYLRLAGQGNEQFF.

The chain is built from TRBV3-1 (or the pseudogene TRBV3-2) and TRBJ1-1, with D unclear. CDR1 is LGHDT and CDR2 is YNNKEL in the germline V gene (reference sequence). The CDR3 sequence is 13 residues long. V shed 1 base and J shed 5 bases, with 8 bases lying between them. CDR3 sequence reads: CASSQGEVTEAFF. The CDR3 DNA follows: TGTGCCAGCAGCCAAGGCGAGGTTACTGAAGCTTTCTTT.

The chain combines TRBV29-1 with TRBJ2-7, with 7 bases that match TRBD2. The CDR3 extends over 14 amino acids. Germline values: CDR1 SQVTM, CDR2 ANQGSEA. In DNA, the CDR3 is TGCAGGGACGCGGTTGGCGGGAGACCCTACGAGCAGTACTTC. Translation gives CRDAVGGRPYEQYF.

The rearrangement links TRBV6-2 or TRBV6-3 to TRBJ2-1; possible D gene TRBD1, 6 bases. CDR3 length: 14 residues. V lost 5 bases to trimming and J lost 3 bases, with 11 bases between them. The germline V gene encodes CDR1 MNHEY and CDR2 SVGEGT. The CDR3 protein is CASSTRRGYNEQFF. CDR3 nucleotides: TGTGCCAGCAGTACGCGCAGGGGCTACAATGAGCAGTTCTTC.

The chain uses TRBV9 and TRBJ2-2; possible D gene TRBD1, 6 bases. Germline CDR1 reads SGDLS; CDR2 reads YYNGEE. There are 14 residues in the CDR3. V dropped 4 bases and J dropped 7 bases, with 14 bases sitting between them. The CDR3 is CASSPTGLDGELFF. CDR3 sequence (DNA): TGTGCCAGCAGCCCCACAGGGTTAGACGGGGAGCTGTTTTTT.

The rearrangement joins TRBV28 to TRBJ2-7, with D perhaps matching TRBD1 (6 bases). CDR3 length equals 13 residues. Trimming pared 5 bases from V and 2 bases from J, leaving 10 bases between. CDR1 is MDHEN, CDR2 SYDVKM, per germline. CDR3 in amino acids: CASSTGTPYEQYF. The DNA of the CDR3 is TGTGCCAGCAGTACCGGGACACCCTACGAGCAGTACTTC.

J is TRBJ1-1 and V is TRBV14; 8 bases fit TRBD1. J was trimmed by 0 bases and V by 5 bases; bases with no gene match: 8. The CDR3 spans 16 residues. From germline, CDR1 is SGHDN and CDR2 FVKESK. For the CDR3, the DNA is TGTGCCAGCAGCGCAAGACAGGGGCGTATGAACACTGAAGCTTTCTTT. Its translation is CASSARQGRMNTEAFF.

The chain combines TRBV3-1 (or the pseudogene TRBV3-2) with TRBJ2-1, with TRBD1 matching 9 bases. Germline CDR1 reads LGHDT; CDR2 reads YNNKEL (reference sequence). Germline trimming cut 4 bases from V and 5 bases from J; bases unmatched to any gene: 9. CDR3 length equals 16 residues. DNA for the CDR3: TGTGCCAGCAGCCGCCAGACCGGGACAGGGAACAATGAGCAGTTCTTC. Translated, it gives CASSRQTGTGNNEQFF.

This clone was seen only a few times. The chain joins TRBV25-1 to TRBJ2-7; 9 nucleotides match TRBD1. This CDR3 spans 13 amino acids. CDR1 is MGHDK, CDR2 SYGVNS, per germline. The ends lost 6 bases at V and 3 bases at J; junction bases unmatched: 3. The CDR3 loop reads CASRGTGIYEQYF. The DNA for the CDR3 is TGTGCCAGCAGAGGGACAGGGATCTACGAGCAGTACTTC.

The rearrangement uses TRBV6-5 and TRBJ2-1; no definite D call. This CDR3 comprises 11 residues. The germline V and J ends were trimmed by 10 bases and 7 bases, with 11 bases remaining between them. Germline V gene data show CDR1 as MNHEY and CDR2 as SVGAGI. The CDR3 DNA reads TGTGCCACCCGGGTGTATAATGAGCAGTTCTTC. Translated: CATRVYNEQFF.

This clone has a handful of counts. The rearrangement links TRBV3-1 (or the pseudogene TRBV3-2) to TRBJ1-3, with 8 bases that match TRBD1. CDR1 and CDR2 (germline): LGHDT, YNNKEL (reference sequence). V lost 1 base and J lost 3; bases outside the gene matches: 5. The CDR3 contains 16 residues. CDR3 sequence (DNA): TGTGCCAGCAGCCAAGGTCAGGGGGCGGGTGGAAACACCATATATTTT. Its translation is CASSQGQGAGGNTIYF.

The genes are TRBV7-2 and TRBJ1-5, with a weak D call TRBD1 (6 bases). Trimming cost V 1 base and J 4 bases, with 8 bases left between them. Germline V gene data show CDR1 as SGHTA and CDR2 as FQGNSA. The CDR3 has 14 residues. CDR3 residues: CASSLVQGNQPQHF. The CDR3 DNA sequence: TGTGCCAGCAGCTTAGTGCAGGGGAATCAGCCCCAGCATTTT.

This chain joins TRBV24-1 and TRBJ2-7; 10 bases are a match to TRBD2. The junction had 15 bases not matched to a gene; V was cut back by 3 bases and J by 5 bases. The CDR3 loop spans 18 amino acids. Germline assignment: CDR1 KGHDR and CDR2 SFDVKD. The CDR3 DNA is TGTGCCACCAGTGATGGGGACCTTATAATAGCGGGAGGCCACGAGCAGTACTTC. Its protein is CATSDGDLIIAGGHEQYF.

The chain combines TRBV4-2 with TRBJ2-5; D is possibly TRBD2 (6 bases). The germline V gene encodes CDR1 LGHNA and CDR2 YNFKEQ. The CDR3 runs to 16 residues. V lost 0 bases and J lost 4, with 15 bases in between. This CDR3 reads CASSQEQRRGGETQYF. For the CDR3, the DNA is TGTGCCAGCAGCCAAGAGCAGCGGAGGGGCGGAGAGACCCAGTACTTC.

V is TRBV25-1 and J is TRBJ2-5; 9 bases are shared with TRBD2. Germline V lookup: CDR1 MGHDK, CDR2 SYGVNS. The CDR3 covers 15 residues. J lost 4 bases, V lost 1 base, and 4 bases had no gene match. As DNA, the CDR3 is TGTGCCAGCAGTGAATGGTCTAGCGGGACAGAGACCCAGTACTTC. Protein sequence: CASSEWSSGTETQYF. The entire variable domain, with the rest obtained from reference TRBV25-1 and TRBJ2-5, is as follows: EADIYQTPRYLVIGTGKKITLECSQTMGHDKMYWYQQDPGMELHLIHYSYGVNSTEKGDLSSESTVSRIRTEHFPLTLESARPSHTSQYLCASSEWSSGTETQYFGPGTRLLVL.

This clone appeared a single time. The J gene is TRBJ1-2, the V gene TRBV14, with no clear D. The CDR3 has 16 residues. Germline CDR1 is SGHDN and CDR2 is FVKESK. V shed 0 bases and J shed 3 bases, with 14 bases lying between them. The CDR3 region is CASSQDMAGSHYGYTF. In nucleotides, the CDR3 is TGTGCCAGCAGCCAAGATATGGCGGGGTCACACTATGGCTACACCTTC. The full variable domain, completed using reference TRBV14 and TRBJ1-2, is EAGVTQFPSHSVIEKGQTVTLRCDPISGHDNLYWYRRVMGKEIKFLLHFVKESKQDESGMPNNRFLAERTGGTYSTLKVQPAELEDSGVYFCASSQDMAGSHYGYTFGSGTRLTVV.

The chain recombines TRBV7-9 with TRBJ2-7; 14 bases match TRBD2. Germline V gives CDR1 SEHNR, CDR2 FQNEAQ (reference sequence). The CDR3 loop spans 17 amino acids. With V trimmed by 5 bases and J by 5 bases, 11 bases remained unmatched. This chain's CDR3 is CASSLRDAGLAGDEQYF. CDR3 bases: TGTGCCAGCAGCCTAAGAGACGCGGGACTAGCGGGAGACGAGCAGTACTTC.

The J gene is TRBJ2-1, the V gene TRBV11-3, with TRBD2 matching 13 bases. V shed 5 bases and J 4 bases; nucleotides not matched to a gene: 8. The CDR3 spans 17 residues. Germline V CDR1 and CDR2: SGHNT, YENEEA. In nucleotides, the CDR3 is TGTGCCAGCAGCCCCGGACTAGCGGGAGTCTTGTACAATGAGCAGTTCTTC. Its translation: CASSPGLAGVLYNEQFF.

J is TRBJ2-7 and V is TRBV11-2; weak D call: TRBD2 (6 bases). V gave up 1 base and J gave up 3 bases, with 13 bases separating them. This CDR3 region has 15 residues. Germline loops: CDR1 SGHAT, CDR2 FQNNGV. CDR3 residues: CASSLGVGGLYEQYF. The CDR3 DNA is TGTGCCAGCAGCTTAGGGGTAGGAGGGCTCTACGAGCAGTACTTC.

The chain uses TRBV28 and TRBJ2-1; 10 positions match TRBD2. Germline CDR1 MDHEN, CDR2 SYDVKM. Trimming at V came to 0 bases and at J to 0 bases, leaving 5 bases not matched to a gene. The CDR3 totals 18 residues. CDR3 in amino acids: CASSLWSSGRASYNEQFF. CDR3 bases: TGTGCCAGCAGTTTATGGTCAAGCGGGAGGGCCTCCTACAATGAGCAGTTCTTC.

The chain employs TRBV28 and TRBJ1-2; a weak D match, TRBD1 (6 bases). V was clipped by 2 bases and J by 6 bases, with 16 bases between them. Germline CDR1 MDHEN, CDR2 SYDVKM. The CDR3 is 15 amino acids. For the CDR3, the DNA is TGTGCCAGCAGTTTAATTGTTGGGCAGGGGAATGGCTACACCTTC. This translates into CASSLIVGQGNGYTF.

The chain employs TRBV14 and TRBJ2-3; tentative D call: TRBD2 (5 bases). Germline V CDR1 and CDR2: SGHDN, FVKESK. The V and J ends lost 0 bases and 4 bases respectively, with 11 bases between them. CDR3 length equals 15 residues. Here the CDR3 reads CASSQERTFSDTQYF. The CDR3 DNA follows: TGTGCCAGCAGCCAAGAAAGGACTTTTTCAGATACGCAGTATTTT.

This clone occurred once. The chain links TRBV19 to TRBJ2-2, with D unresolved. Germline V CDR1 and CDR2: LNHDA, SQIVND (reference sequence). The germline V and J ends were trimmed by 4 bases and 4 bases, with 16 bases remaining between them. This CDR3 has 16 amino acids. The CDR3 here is CASSSSVGVGTGELFF. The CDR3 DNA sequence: TGTGCCAGTAGTAGTTCAGTGGGCGTGGGCACCGGGGAGCTGTTTTTT.